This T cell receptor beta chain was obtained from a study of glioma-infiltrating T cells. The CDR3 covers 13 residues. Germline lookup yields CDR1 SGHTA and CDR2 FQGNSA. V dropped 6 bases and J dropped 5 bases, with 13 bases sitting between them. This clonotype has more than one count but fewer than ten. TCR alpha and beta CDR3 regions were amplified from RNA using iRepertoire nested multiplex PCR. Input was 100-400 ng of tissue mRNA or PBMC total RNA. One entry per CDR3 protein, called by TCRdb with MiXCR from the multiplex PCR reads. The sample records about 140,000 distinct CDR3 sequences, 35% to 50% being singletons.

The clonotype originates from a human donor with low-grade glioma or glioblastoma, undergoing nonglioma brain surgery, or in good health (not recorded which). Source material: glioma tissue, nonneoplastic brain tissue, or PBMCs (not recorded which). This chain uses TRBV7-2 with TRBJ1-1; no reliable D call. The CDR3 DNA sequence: TGTGCCAGCAGTCTGAGGAGGGAAACTGAAGCTTTCTTT. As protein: CASSLRRETEAFF. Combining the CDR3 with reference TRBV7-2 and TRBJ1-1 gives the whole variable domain GAGVSQSPSNKVTEKGKDVELRCDPISGHTALYWYRQSLGQGLEFLIYFQGNSAPDKSGLPSDRFSAERTGGSVSTLTIQRTQQEDSAVYLCASSLRRETEAFFGQGTRLTVV.